This note documents a single T cell receptor beta chain sequence. No antigen is known for it. Naive CD8 isolation took CD45RO-negative cells positively selected for CCR7 and excluded terminally differentiated effector memory CD45RA+ cells. These data come from a study of shared clonotypes between healthy human individuals. Trimming cost V 4 bases and J 5 bases, with 26 bases left between them. Germline lookup yields CDR1 SEHNR and CDR2 FQNEAQ (reference sequence). This CDR3 is built from 18 residues. Study observations and caveats: Several donors showed sharing of around 5.3% of naive CD4 clonotypes. Expectations were that clonotype sharing among donors would be affected by sequencing depth. Non-shared clonotypes displayed generation probabilities falling below those of clonotypes present in all four donors.

Data came from immunoSEQ multiplex PCR; TCRdb stores just in-frame clones and leaves some out. Altogether millions of clones are present, about 95% being singletons, with the ten largest covering roughly 1.1%. Sequencing was carried out using naive CD8+ T cells sorted from blood. This sequence was found in a man between 18 and 35 years old in good health. This chain links TRBV7-9 with TRBJ2-5; the D is unclear. The chain's CDR3 is CASSSRTAETTIPETQYF. The CDR3 DNA reads TGTGCCAGCAGCTCCCGTACCGCTGAGACAACCATCCCGGAGACCCAGTACTTC.